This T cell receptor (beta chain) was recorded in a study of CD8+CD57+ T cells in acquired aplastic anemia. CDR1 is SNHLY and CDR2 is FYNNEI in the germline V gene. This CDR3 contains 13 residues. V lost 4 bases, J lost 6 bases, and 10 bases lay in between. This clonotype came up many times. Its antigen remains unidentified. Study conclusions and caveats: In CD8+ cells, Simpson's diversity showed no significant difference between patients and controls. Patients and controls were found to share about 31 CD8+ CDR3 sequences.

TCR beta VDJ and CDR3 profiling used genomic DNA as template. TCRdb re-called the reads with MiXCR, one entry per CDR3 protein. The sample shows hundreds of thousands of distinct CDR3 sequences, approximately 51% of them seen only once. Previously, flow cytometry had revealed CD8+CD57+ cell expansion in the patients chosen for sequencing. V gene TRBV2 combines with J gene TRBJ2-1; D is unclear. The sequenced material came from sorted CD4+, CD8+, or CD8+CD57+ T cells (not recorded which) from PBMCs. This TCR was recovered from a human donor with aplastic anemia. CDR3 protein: CASSGGGSNEQFF. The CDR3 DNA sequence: TGTGCCAGCAGTGGGGGTGGTAGCAATGAGCAGTTCTTC.